These 22 T cell receptor beta chains share one sample of origin, sequenced in a study of blood T cell repertoires in COVID-19. The method was immunoSEQ multiplex PCR; TCRdb's version includes in-frame clones alone and lacks a portion of them. The sample contains some 120,000 clones, under 90% of which appear only once. Source material: peripheral blood. These receptors all stem from a man aged 55-75 years with acute or convalescent COVID-19.

V is TRBV24-1 and J is TRBJ1-4; 8 bases agree with TRBD1. The germline gives CDR1 KGHDR, CDR2 SFDVKD. With 4 bases clipped from V and 8 bases from J, the junction kept 8 bases outside the gene matches. The CDR3 spans 15 residues. The CDR3 DNA sequence: TGTGCCACCAGTGAAGTTGGACAGGGATACGAAAAACTGTTTTTT. It yields the protein CATSEVGQGYEKLFF.

The rearrangement links TRBV28 to TRBJ2-3, with D perhaps matching TRBD2 (5 bases). The CDR3 covers 15 residues. Germline V gives CDR1 MDHEN, CDR2 SYDVKM. V was cut by 7 bases and J by 3 bases, with 17 bases left in between. CDR3 region: CASTPFEGMTDTQYF. CDR3 nucleotides: TGTGCCAGCACCCCCTTCGAGGGCATGACAGATACGCAGTATTTT. The full variable domain, in which reference TRBV28 and TRBJ2-3 provide the parts outside the CDR3, is DVKVTQSSRYLVKRTGEKVFLECVQDMDHENMFWYRQDPGLGLRLIYFSYDVKMKEKGDIPEGYSVSREKKERFSLILESASTNQTSMYLCASTPFEGMTDTQYFGPGTRLTVL.

This clone was detected a few times. The chain links TRBV11-2 to TRBJ2-7; 7 bases map to TRBD1. Looked up from germline, CDR1 is SGHAT and CDR2 is FQNNGV. V lost 4 bases and J lost 2; bases outside the gene matches: 8. The CDR3 has 15 amino acids. CDR3 in DNA: TGTGCCAGCAGCTCATACAGGGGCCAAGCCTACGAGCAGTACTTC. Its protein is CASSSYRGQAYEQYF. Drawing the rest from reference TRBV11-2 and TRBJ2-7, the complete variable domain is EAGVAQSPRYKIIEKRQSVAFWCNPISGHATLYWYQQILGQGPKLLIQFQNNGVVDDSQLPKDRFSAERLKGVDSTLKIQPAKLEDSAVYLCASSSYRGQAYEQYFGPGTRLTVT.

This chain joins TRBV3-1 (or the pseudogene TRBV3-2) and TRBJ1-5, with D maybe TRBD1 (5 bases). V was trimmed by 3 bases and J by 5 bases, leaving 11 bases between them. CDR3 length equals 14 residues. Per the germline V gene, CDR1 is LGHDT and CDR2 is YNNKEL (reference sequence). CDR3 region: CASSQRGIDQPQHF. CDR3 coding DNA: TGTGCCAGCAGCCAGCGGGGGATCGATCAGCCCCAGCATTTT.

The V call is TRBV5-4, the J call TRBJ1-2; no definite D call. The CDR3 is made up of 15 amino acids. V dropped 4 bases and J dropped 0 bases, with 13 bases sitting between them. Germline V gene data show CDR1 as SGHNT and CDR2 as YYREEE (reference sequence). The CDR3 DNA reads TGTGCCAGCAGCCTGAGCGCTGCAACTAACTATGGCTACACCTTC. This sequence encodes CASSLSAATNYGYTF.

The chain couples TRBV11-3 to TRBJ2-7, with D perhaps matching TRBD2 (6 bases). Germline V lookup: CDR1 SGHNT, CDR2 YENEEA. The germline V and J ends were trimmed by 4 bases and 4 bases, with 8 bases remaining between them. This CDR3 has 12 residues. CDR3 sequence: CASSSSDYEQYF. Written as DNA, the CDR3 is TGTGCCAGCAGCTCTAGCGATTACGAGCAGTACTTC.

This chain joins TRBV4-2 and TRBJ2-2, with 12 bases that match TRBD2. The CDR3 is made up of 16 amino acids. V lost 0 bases and J lost 4; bases outside the gene matches: 0. From germline, CDR1 is LGHNA and CDR2 YNFKEQ. The CDR3 spells CASSQELAGGTGELFF. The CDR3 DNA sequence: TGTGCCAGCAGCCAAGAACTAGCGGGAGGCACCGGGGAGCTGTTTTTT.

With regard to this clone: The sample contains more than one DNA sequence encoding this CDR3. The chain employs TRBV6-2 or TRBV6-3 and TRBJ1-5; TRBD1 agrees at 7 bases. Germline values: CDR1 MNHEY, CDR2 SVGEGT. The CDR3 contains 15 residues. V gave up 3 bases and J gave up 4 bases; unmatched junction bases: 6. CDR3 sequence: CASSYRDSPNQPQHF. Here the CDR3 DNA reads TGTGCCAGCAGTTATCGGGACAGTCCGAATCAGCCCCAGCATTTT.

This chain uses TRBV19 with TRBJ2-1; the match to TRBD2 covers 12 bases. The CDR3 spans 18 residues. V lost 5 bases, J lost 3 bases, and 11 bases stayed unmatched. Per germline, CDR1 LNHDA and CDR2 SQIVND (reference sequence). The CDR3 DNA reads TGTGCCAGTAGTTCATCCGGGACTAGCGGGTTCTTCTACAATGAGCAGTTCTTC. Amino acid sequence: CASSSSGTSGFFYNEQFF.

The chain recombines TRBV7-2 with TRBJ2-2; D perhaps matches TRBD2 (5 bases). V lost 2 bases and J 8 bases, leaving 6 bases between the germline ends. CDR3 length: 12 residues. Germline values: CDR1 SGHTA, CDR2 FQGNSA. In DNA form, the CDR3 reads TGTGCCAGCAGCTTACTAGCAGGGGAGCTGTTTTTT. It yields the protein CASSLLAGELFF.

The V and J genes are TRBV28 and TRBJ2-2; maybe TRBD2 (5 bases). Trimming removed 5 bases at V and 7 bases at J, with 17 bases between. Germline CDR1 and CDR2: MDHEN and SYDVKM. The CDR3 length is 15 residues. CDR3 in DNA: TGTGCCAGCAGTAACCCCCTTAGCGCCGGCGGGGAGCTGTTTTTT. Translation gives CASSNPLSAGGELFF. Using reference TRBV28 and TRBJ2-2 for the parts outside the CDR3, the full variable domain is DVKVTQSSRYLVKRTGEKVFLECVQDMDHENMFWYRQDPGLGLRLIYFSYDVKMKEKGDIPEGYSVSREKKERFSLILESASTNQTSMYLCASSNPLSAGGELFFGEGSRLTVL.

This chain links TRBV5-4 with TRBJ1-2; weak D call: TRBD1 (5 bases). This CDR3 contains 15 residues. V lost 4 bases and J lost 0, with 13 bases in between. The germline CDR1 and CDR2 sequences are SGHNT and YYREEE (reference sequence). The CDR3 bases are TGTGCCAGCAGCGCCGGCGGGGGGGCTAACTATGGCTACACCTTC. Protein product: CASSAGGGANYGYTF.

The chain couples TRBV7-2 to TRBJ2-3; TRBD2 matches 7 bases. The V segment lost 3 bases and the J segment 5 bases; nucleotides outside the gene matches: 8. This CDR3 region has 15 residues. The germline V gene encodes CDR1 SGHTA and CDR2 FQGNSA. This CDR3 reads CASSLSSGLGDTQYF. In DNA form, the CDR3 reads TGTGCCAGCAGCTTGTCTAGCGGACTAGGAGATACGCAGTATTTT.

V and J are TRBV9 and TRBJ2-1; a possible D gene is TRBD1 (6 bases). This CDR3 spans 17 amino acids. Between the trimmed V and J ends, which lost 1 base and 1 base, there was a span of 15 bases. The germline CDR1 and CDR2 sequences are SGDLS and YYNGEE. DNA for the CDR3: TGTGCCAGCAGCGTAAGGGACATCCGACCATCCTACAATGAGCAGTTCTTC. Its translation is CASSVRDIRPSYNEQFF.

This sequence joins TRBV28 and TRBJ1-1, with 9 positions matching TRBD1. V was pared by 2 bases and J by 4 bases, with 8 bases of the junction left unmatched. The CDR3 loop spans 16 amino acids. Germline V gives CDR1 MDHEN, CDR2 SYDVKM. CDR3 DNA: TGTGCCAGCAGTTTAGCGAACAGGGGGCGGACCACTGAAGCTTTCTTT. Translated, it gives CASSLANRGRTTEAFF.

The chain joins TRBV7-2 to TRBJ2-1; TRBD2 might be the D (6 bases). V was shortened by 5 bases and J by 8 bases, with 19 bases between the two germline ends. CDR3 size: 15 residues. The germline gives CDR1 SGHTA, CDR2 FQGNSA. CDR3 bases: TGTGCCAGCAGCCTTACTAGTGGGGGGTCGGATGAGCAGTTCTTC. Residues: CASSLTSGGSDEQFF.

The chain combines TRBV18 with TRBJ1-1; D uncertain. Trimming left V 3 bases short and J 4 bases short, with 15 bases between. CDR1 and CDR2 (germline): KGHSH, LQKENI. The CDR3 loop spans 15 amino acids. CDR3 region: CASSPDWEAGTEAFF. The CDR3 coding sequence is TGTGCCAGCTCACCGGATTGGGAAGCGGGCACTGAAGCTTTCTTT.

The chain joins TRBV27 to TRBJ2-3; 11 bases are a match to TRBD1. The germline V gene has CDR1 MNHEY and CDR2 SMNVEV (reference sequence). V dropped 5 bases and J dropped 3; count of bases not matched to a gene: 10. CDR3 length: 17 residues. The CDR3 protein is CASSPVWTGGWTDTQYF. In DNA, the CDR3 is TGTGCCAGCAGTCCTGTTTGGACAGGGGGCTGGACAGATACGCAGTATTTT.

The chain combines TRBV12-1 with TRBJ2-7; the table's TRBD2 call for D was not verified on the DNA. TRBV12-1 is a recognized pseudogene. The CDR3 runs 12 residues. The CDR3 nucleotides read TGTGCCAGCAGCTCTCTAGCCTACGAGCAGTACTTC. This codes for CASSSLAYEQYF.

This sequence joins TRBV13 and TRBJ1-1; maybe TRBD1 (5 bases). V shed 4 bases and J shed 5 bases, with 11 bases lying between them. Germline V lookup: CDR1 PRHDT, CDR2 FYEKMQ (reference sequence). The CDR3 sequence is 13 residues long. DNA of the CDR3: TGTGCCAGCAGCTCCGACCAGGGAACTGAAGCTTTCTTT. It specifies CASSSDQGTEAFF.

The rearrangement links TRBV6-2 or TRBV6-3 to TRBJ1-6; 8 bases agree with TRBD1. This CDR3 is built from 14 residues. Looked up from germline, CDR1 is MNHEY and CDR2 is SVGEGT. V was pared by 6 bases and J by 8 bases, with 6 bases of the junction left unmatched. The CDR3 DNA reads TGTGCCAGCAGCAGACAGGGGATAGATTCACCCCTCCACTTT. Translating it yields CASSRQGIDSPLHF.

This chain links TRBV15 with TRBJ2-7; TRBD2 matches 9 bases. The CDR3 sequence is 14 residues long. Germline CDR1 and CDR2: LNHNV and YYDKDF (reference sequence). V was clipped by 7 bases and J by 0 bases; unmatched bases: 4. The CDR3: CATNAGGISYEQYF. As DNA, the CDR3 is TGTGCCACCAACGCGGGAGGGATCTCCTACGAGCAGTACTTC.